The 21 T cell receptor beta chains reported below all come from one sample, sequenced in a study of regulatory T cells in long-lasting Graves disease. Time point meaning: newly diagnosed GD, antithyroid drugs for less than 3 months. The TCR library used RNA extracted from PBMCs. Building the TCR beta libraries relied on iRepertoire HTBI primers, and CDR3 regions underwent Arm-PCR. Using its own MiXCR run on the multiplex PCR reads, TCRdb lists one record per CDR3 protein. There are roughly 420,000 distinct CDR3 sequences in the sample; roughly 15% occur only once, and around 23% lies in the top ten. These data were also filed under a second study, of T cells in Graves' hyperthyroidism and ophthalmopathy.

The sequencing used peripheral blood mononuclear cells (PBMCs), collected at new diagnosis, from a patient treated with antithyroid drugs. The receptors originated from a woman aged 18-29 years with Graves disease.

This clonotype was observed a few times. The V call is TRBV7-9, the J call TRBJ1-3, with D possibly TRBD1 on 6 matching bases. V was shortened by 5 bases and J by 0 bases, with 11 bases between the two germline ends. CDR3 length: 15 amino acids. The germline V gene encodes CDR1 SEHNR and CDR2 FQNEAQ (reference sequence). This CDR3 is CASSSTGSSGNTIYF. CDR3 bases: TGTGCCAGCAGCAGTACAGGGAGCTCTGGAAACACCATATATTTT.

This clonotype was seen ten or more times. The genes are TRBV12-3 or TRBV12-4 and TRBJ1-5; 10 nucleotides match TRBD1. With 6 bases clipped from V and 4 bases from J, the junction kept 9 bases outside the gene matches. This CDR3 has 16 amino acids. Here the CDR3 reads CASSRSGQGENQPQHF. CDR3 in DNA: TGTGCCAGCAGCCGATCTGGACAGGGGGAAAATCAGCCCCAGCATTTT.

At least ten counts were recorded for this clonotype. The chain joins TRBV28 to TRBJ2-1, with 14 bases that match TRBD2. The germline CDR1 and CDR2 sequences are MDHEN and SYDVKM. This CDR3 has 16 amino acids. V gave up 6 bases and J gave up 6 bases; unmatched junction bases: 7. In DNA form, the CDR3 reads TGTGCCAGCAGGGAGGGACTAGCGGGAGTAAGCAATGAGCAGTTCTTC. Translating gives CASREGLAGVSNEQFF.

This clonotype was recorded at least ten times. The chain carries TRBV10-3 and TRBJ2-7, with 9 bases lining up with TRBD1. In germline, CDR1 is ENHRY, CDR2 SYGVKD. The CDR3 loop spans 15 amino acids. V shed 0 bases, J shed 0 bases, and the junction held 0 bases outside the gene matches. CDR3 protein: CAISESTGGSYEQYF. CDR3 in DNA: TGTGCCATCAGTGAGTCGACAGGGGGCTCCTACGAGCAGTACTTC.

In its sample, this clonotype was seen many times. The chain joins TRBV7-8 to TRBJ2-7; D not resolved. The CDR3 totals 13 residues. The germline gives CDR1 SGHVS, CDR2 FQNEAQ. V was cut by 5 bases and J by 1 base, with 9 bases left in between. The CDR3 here is CASSQGPSYEQYF. CDR3 bases: TGTGCCAGCAGCCAAGGTCCTTCCTACGAGCAGTACTTC.

This clonotype was picked up many times. The chain is built from TRBV18 and TRBJ2-7; 10 bases match TRBD2. The CDR3 totals 16 residues. The V and J ends lost 1 base and 4 bases, in that order; junction bases with no gene match: 7. Germline-derived CDR1 and CDR2 are KGHSH and LQKENI. This CDR3 is CASSPLPSGSTYEQYF. The CDR3 nucleotides are TGTGCCAGCTCACCACTTCCTAGCGGGAGTACTTACGAGCAGTACTTC.

This clonotype was recorded many times. This chain links TRBV28 with TRBJ2-7, with D unclear. CDR1 MDHEN and CDR2 SYDVKM come from the germline V gene. CDR3 size: 14 residues. Trimming took 3 bases from V and 2 from J, leaving 11 bases between them. As DNA, the CDR3 is TGTGCCAGCAGTTTGAGTCGATCAACCTACGAGCAGTACTTC. It is translated as CASSLSRSTYEQYF.

The J gene is TRBJ2-3, the V gene TRBV20-1; TRBD2 matches at 8 bases. The CDR3 has 15 amino acids. Germline V CDR1 and CDR2: DFQATT, SNEGSKA (reference sequence). V gave up 6 bases and J gave up 2 bases; unmatched junction bases: 10. This chain's CDR3 is CSANSGIFDTDTQYF. DNA for the CDR3: TGCAGTGCCAATAGCGGGATATTCGACACAGATACGCAGTATTTT.

This clonotype was counted ten times or more. The chain recombines TRBV5-5 with TRBJ2-2; 7 bases align to TRBD2. The germline V gene encodes CDR1 SGHKS and CDR2 YYEKEE (reference sequence). V was clipped by 3 bases and J by 0 bases; unmatched bases: 2. The CDR3 length is 15 residues. The chain's CDR3 is CASSWDYSNTGELFF. The CDR3 nucleotides are TGTGCCAGCAGCTGGGACTATTCGAACACCGGGGAGCTGTTTTTT.

In this sample, this clonotype turned up many times. The chain employs TRBV20-1 and TRBJ1-5; D is ambiguous. From germline, CDR1 is DFQATT and CDR2 SNEGSKA (reference sequence). The length of the CDR3 is 13 residues. V lost 3 bases to trimming and J lost 5 bases, with 11 bases between them. The CDR3 coding sequence is TGCAGTGCTAGCGAATGGACGGATCAGCCCCAGCATTTT. This encodes CSASEWTDQPQHF.

The chain carries TRBV7-6 and TRBJ2-5, with 9 bases matching TRBD2. V shed 5 bases and J 5 bases; nucleotides not matched to a gene: 9. CDR3 size: 15 residues. Germline V gene sequence: CDR1 SGHVS, CDR2 FNYEAQ. CDR3: CASSRGGGARETQYF. For the CDR3, the DNA is TGTGCCAGCAGCCGAGGCGGGGGGGCAAGGGAGACCCAGTACTTC.

This clonotype appeared many times. The rearrangement uses TRBV27 and TRBJ2-1, with 9 positions matching TRBD1. V gave up 8 bases and J gave up 4 bases; unmatched junction bases: 12. The CDR3 covers 16 residues. Germline V gene sequence: CDR1 MNHEY, CDR2 SMNVEV (reference sequence). The CDR3 DNA sequence: TGTGCCAGCTCTCCCCCGACAGGGGGAGCTTACAATGAGCAGTTCTTC. It is translated as CASSPPTGGAYNEQFF.

This clonotype was counted only a few times. J is TRBJ2-1 and V is TRBV5-1; 12 bases agree with TRBD2. The CDR3 contains 20 residues. J gave up 0 bases and V 4 bases, and 14 bases lay outside the gene matches. CDR1 SGHRS and CDR2 YFSETQ come from the germline V gene. DNA for the CDR3: TGCGCCAGCAGCGGTGTCGAGACTAGCGGGGGACAGAGCTCCTACAATGAGCAGTTCTTC. Translation gives CASSGVETSGGQSSYNEQFF.

This clonotype has ten or more counts. V gene TRBV28 combines with J gene TRBJ2-7; 9 bases line up with TRBD2. The ends lost 7 bases at V and 5 bases at J; junction bases unmatched: 18. The germline gives CDR1 MDHEN, CDR2 SYDVKM. The CDR3 totals 17 residues. The CDR3 protein is CASTPPRGSGRPHEQYF. The CDR3 DNA follows: TGTGCCAGCACCCCCCCCCGGGGTAGCGGGAGACCCCACGAGCAGTACTTC. Drawing the rest from reference TRBV28 and TRBJ2-7, the complete variable domain is DVKVTQSSRYLVKRTGEKVFLECVQDMDHENMFWYRQDPGLGLRLIYFSYDVKMKEKGDIPEGYSVSREKKERFSLILESASTNQTSMYLCASTPPRGSGRPHEQYFGPGTRLTVT.

In this sample, this clonotype turned up a few times. This chain joins TRBV6-1 and TRBJ1-2, with TRBD1 matching over 9 bases. V shed 5 bases and J 3 bases; nucleotides not matched to a gene: 4. CDR1 and CDR2 (germline): MNHNS, SASEGT. The CDR3 is made up of 14 amino acids. CDR3 protein: CASSTQGAHYGYTF. The DNA of the CDR3 is TGTGCCAGCAGTACACAGGGGGCCCACTATGGCTACACCTTC.

A word on this clonotype: A much larger clone differs from this one at a single base, so this may be a read error. This chain joins TRBV12-3 or TRBV12-4 and TRBJ2-3; D is possibly TRBD1 (6 bases). The end of the DNA aligns better with TRBJ1-1, so the J call may be wrong. The CDR3 extends over 13 amino acids. Here the CDR3 reads CASSAGDNTGAFF. The CDR3 nucleotides are TGTGCCAGCAGTGCGGGGGACAACACTGGAGCTTTCTTT.

The chain has TRBV6-1 and TRBJ2-3; D might be TRBD2 (5 bases). Looked up from germline, CDR1 is MNHNS and CDR2 is SASEGT. V was cut by 6 bases and J by 6 bases, with 16 bases left in between. The CDR3 length is 14 residues. In DNA, the CDR3 is TGTGCCAGCAGACCGCCCGGGGTGATGGATACGCAGTATTTT. Translation gives CASRPPGVMDTQYF.

Concerning this clonotype: This sequence may be a read error, since a much larger clone differs from it by one base. The chain couples TRBV12-3 or TRBV12-4 to TRBJ2-5; 8 bases fit TRBD1. This CDR3 comprises 15 residues. The CDR3 spells CVSSFLQGAGETQYF. DNA for the CDR3: TGTGTCAGCAGTTTTCTCCAGGGGGCAGGAGAGACCCAGTACTTC.

J is TRBJ1-4 and V is TRBV20-1; D is uncertain. This CDR3 comprises 14 residues. V lost 0 bases and J lost 6, with 11 bases in between. From germline, CDR1 is DFQATT and CDR2 SNEGSKA (reference sequence). The chain's CDR3 is CSARDLTRDEKLFF. The CDR3 coding sequence is TGCAGTGCTAGAGATTTGACAAGGGATGAAAAACTGTTTTTT.

This clonotype was recorded many times. This chain joins TRBV7-2 and TRBJ2-1, with D perhaps matching TRBD2 (5 bases). Trimming left V 1 base short and J 8 bases short, with 12 bases between. The CDR3 spans 14 residues. CDR1 is SGHTA and CDR2 is FQGNSA in the germline V gene. The CDR3 nucleotides read TGTGCCAGCAGCTTAGTGACTACAGCATATGAGCAGTTCTTC. Amino acids: CASSLVTTAYEQFF.

This clonotype was recorded a few times. This chain's CDR3 is CASSLRVGGEGQETQYF. The DNA for the CDR3 is TGTGCCAGCAGTTTAAGGGTCGGCGGGGAGGGCCAAGAGACCCAGTACTTC. The rearrangement joins TRBV12-3 or TRBV12-4 to TRBJ2-5, with 7 bases matching TRBD2. This CDR3 has 17 residues. Unmatched junction bases numbered 10, after V lost 2 bases and J lost 1 base.